One and the same sample provided the 21 T cell receptor beta chains below, sequenced in a study of glioma-infiltrating T cells after dendritic cell vaccination. Profiling relied on immunoSEQ multiplex PCR, and the TCRdb table lists in-frame clones only, not all of them. Of 85,000 to 110,000 clones listed, around 81% are singletons. Sequenced material: blood, taken before dendritic cell vaccination. These receptors were collected from a human donor with glioblastoma.

CDR3 amino acids: CASSLNQGATRHSPLHF. The CDR3 DNA reads TGTGCCAGCAGCTTGAATCAGGGGGCAACCCGCCATTCACCCCTCCACTTT. The V gene is TRBV5-5, the J gene TRBJ1-6; 8 bases align to TRBD1. Germline V CDR1 and CDR2: SGHKS, YYEKEE (reference sequence). V lost 1 base, J lost 8 bases, and 11 bases stayed unmatched. This CDR3 is 17 amino acids long.

The chain combines TRBV29-1 with TRBJ1-2; 8 nucleotides match TRBD1. Germline CDR1 SQVTM, CDR2 ANQGSEA. Trimming at V came to 7 bases and at J to 6 bases, leaving 7 bases not matched to a gene. CDR3 size: 12 residues. CDR3 nucleotide sequence: TGCAGCGGTGGACAGGGCCAGGATGGCTACACCTTC. This sequence encodes CSGGQGQDGYTF.

The CDR3 DNA sequence: TGTGCCAGTAGACCCAAGGGGGGGCGTTTAAACTATGGCTACACCTTC. This translates into CASRPKGGRLNYGYTF. V usage is TRBV19 and J usage is TRBJ1-2; the D gene is possibly TRBD1 (6 bases). Per the germline V gene, CDR1 is LNHDA and CDR2 is SQIVND (reference sequence). V was shortened by 6 bases and J by 2 bases, with 19 bases between the two germline ends. The CDR3 runs 16 residues.

DNA for the CDR3: TGTGCCAGCAGCCAAGACCCCAGCGGGGGGGCTATTTACGAGCAGTACTTC. Its translation: CASSQDPSGGAIYEQYF. The chain links TRBV4-2 to TRBJ2-7; 10 nucleotides align to TRBD2. The CDR3 is made up of 17 amino acids. The junction had 9 bases not matched to a gene; V was cut back by 0 bases and J by 4 bases. Germline CDR1 reads LGHNA; CDR2 reads YNFKEQ.

This clone was observed a single time. The rearrangement uses TRBV5-4 and TRBJ2-3; 9 bases agree with TRBD1. With 4 bases clipped from V and 3 bases from J, the junction kept 6 bases outside the gene matches. Per germline, CDR1 SGHNT and CDR2 YYREEE (reference sequence). The CDR3 covers 15 residues. The CDR3, as DNA: TGTGCCAGCAGCGGACAGGGGATCGGTACAGATACGCAGTATTTT. Translation gives CASSGQGIGTDTQYF. Drawing the rest from reference TRBV5-4 and TRBJ2-3, the complete variable domain is ETGVTQSPTHLIKTRGQQVTLRCSSQSGHNTVSWYQQALGQGPQFIFQYYREEENGRGNFPPRFSGLQFPNYSSELNVNALELDDSALYLCASSGQGIGTDTQYFGPGTRLTVL.

The chain couples TRBV7-8 to TRBJ1-4, with D tentatively TRBD1 (6 bases). From germline, CDR1 is SGHVS and CDR2 FQNEAQ. The CDR3 runs to 20 residues. With 0 bases removed from V and 4 bases from J, the gap between germline ends came to 24 bases. The CDR3 loop is CASSLAGVELEGVHNEKLFF. The CDR3 bases are TGTGCCAGCAGCTTAGCTGGGGTAGAGCTTGAGGGGGTTCATAATGAAAAACTGTTTTTT.

The chain uses TRBV27 and TRBJ1-1; 8 nucleotides align to TRBD1. CDR1 and CDR2 from the germline V gene are MNHEY and SMNVEV (reference sequence). The CDR3 runs 11 residues. V dropped 6 bases and J dropped 8; count of bases not matched to a gene: 2. The CDR3 DNA follows: TGTGCCAGCAGCCGACAGGGGGAAGCTTTCTTT. Protein sequence: CASSRQGEAFF.

DNA of the CDR3: TGTGCCAGCAGGGAGACAGTGAACACTGAAGCTTTCTTT. Amino acids: CASRETVNTEAFF. The chain employs TRBV6-5 and TRBJ1-1; possibly TRBD1 for D (5 bases). The CDR3 sequence is 13 residues long. Germline lookup yields CDR1 MNHEY and CDR2 SVGAGI. V lost 6 bases to trimming and J lost 0 bases, with 8 bases between them.

The chain carries TRBV7-2 and TRBJ1-5; the D gene is possibly TRBD1 (5 bases). The CDR3 runs to 15 residues. Germline CDR1 and CDR2: SGHTA and FQGNSA. Trimming took off 3 bases at V and 7 bases at J, with 16 bases between the two ends. This CDR3 is CASSLGGVRGQPQHF. In nucleotides, the CDR3 is TGTGCCAGCAGCTTGGGGGGGGTCCGCGGGCAGCCCCAGCATTTT.

V gene TRBV11-3 combines with J gene TRBJ1-2; D is unclear. The CDR3 is made up of 16 amino acids. CDR1 and CDR2 from the germline V gene are SGHNT and YENEEA. V was clipped by 0 bases and J by 8 bases, with 19 bases between them. DNA for the CDR3: TGTGCCAGCAGCTTAGATCTGGTAGGCCACTATTCGGGCTACACCTTC. Translated, it gives CASSLDLVGHYSGYTF. Based on the CDR3 plus reference TRBV11-3 and TRBJ1-2, the full variable domain is EAGVVQSPRYKIIEKKQPVAFWCNPISGHNTLYWYLQNLGQGPELLIRYENEEAVDDSQLPKDRFSAERLKGVDSTLKIQPAELGDSAVYLCASSLDLVGHYSGYTFGSGTRLTVV.

The chain has TRBV5-1 and TRBJ2-3; 13 bases are a match to TRBD2. The CDR3 length is 18 residues. CDR1 and CDR2 from the germline V gene are SGHRS and YFSETQ. Germline trimming cut 0 bases from V and 0 bases from J; bases unmatched to any gene: 4. The CDR3 here is CASSLELAGGLSTDTQYF. The CDR3, as DNA: TGCGCCAGCAGCTTGGAACTAGCGGGGGGGCTTAGCACAGATACGCAGTATTTT. The variable domain in full, completed from reference TRBV5-1 and TRBJ2-3, reads KAGVTQTPRYLIKTRGQQVTLSCSPISGHRSVSWYQQTPGQGLQFLFEYFSETQRNKGNFPGRFSGRQFSNSRSEMNVSTLELGDSALYLCASSLELAGGLSTDTQYFGPGTRLTVL.

This clone was seen once. The genes are TRBV9 and TRBJ1-6, with a possible D match to TRBD1 (5 bases). Per the germline V gene, CDR1 is SGDLS and CDR2 is YYNGEE. The CDR3 length is 14 residues. Trimming removed 2 bases at V and 6 bases at J, with 9 bases between. The CDR3 DNA reads as TGTGCCAGCAGCGTTCAGACAGCTAATTCACCCCTCCACTTT. Protein sequence: CASSVQTANSPLHF.

This sequence joins TRBV28 and TRBJ2-1, with D unresolved. This CDR3 has 11 residues. V was trimmed by 8 bases and J by 2 bases, leaving 4 bases between them. Germline loops: CDR1 MDHEN, CDR2 SYDVKM. CDR3 sequence (DNA): TGTGCCAGCCAGACCTACAATGAGCAGTTCTTC. Encoded protein: CASQTYNEQFF.

The gene calls are TRBV30 and TRBJ2-7; D may be TRBD1 (7 bases). The CDR3 length is 14 residues. Trimming pared 0 bases from V and 4 bases from J, leaving 13 bases between. The V gene's germline CDR1 is GTSNPN and CDR2 SVGIG (reference sequence). The CDR3 region is CAWSVGGTAYEQYF. For the CDR3, the DNA is TGTGCCTGGAGTGTAGGGGGGACAGCGTACGAGCAGTACTTC.

The chain links TRBV7-9 to TRBJ2-1; 14 positions match TRBD2. V lost 5 bases to trimming and J lost 2 bases; unmatched junction nucleotides: 11. From germline, CDR1 is SEHNR and CDR2 FQNEAQ (reference sequence). CDR3 length equals 19 residues. The CDR3 reads CASSGGLAGAWFTYNEQFF. CDR3 nucleotide sequence: TGTGCCAGCAGCGGGGGACTAGCGGGGGCCTGGTTCACCTACAATGAGCAGTTCTTC.

The J gene is TRBJ1-4, the V gene TRBV4-1; D remains ambiguous. Germline-derived CDR1 and CDR2 are MGHRA and YSYEKL. There are 15 residues in the CDR3. The V end was cut by 4 bases, the J end by 0 bases, with 9 bases between. CDR3 bases: TGCGCCAGCAGCCTCCTAGCTGCAACTAATGAAAAACTGTTTTTT. Translating gives CASSLLAATNEKLFF.

The V gene is TRBV5-4, the J gene TRBJ1-2, with D maybe TRBD1 (6 bases). The CDR3 sequence is 16 residues long. Germline assignment: CDR1 SGHNT and CDR2 YYREEE (reference sequence). V lost 0 bases to trimming and J lost 4 bases, with 16 bases between them. The DNA of the CDR3 is TGTGCCAGCAGCTTGGCCGGGACATCCCTTCTCTATGGCTACACCTTC. Translating it yields CASSLAGTSLLYGYTF.

The DNA for the CDR3 is TGCGCCAGCGCAGCAGGGTTCAACGGTGAGCAGTTCTTC. Protein: CASAAGFNGEQFF. The gene calls are TRBV10-2 and TRBJ2-1; D is perhaps TRBD1 (5 bases). CDR1 is WSHSY and CDR2 is SAAADI in the germline V gene. CDR3 length equals 13 residues. The V end lost 8 bases, the J end lost 9 bases, and 17 bases lay between the germline ends.

CDR3 coding DNA: TGCGCCAGCAGCTTGGGGAGCGGGGGAGCCCCGGGGGGGGATGAGCAGTTCTTC. It is translated as CASSLGSGGAPGGDEQFF. This chain connects TRBV5-1 to TRBJ2-1, with 8 nucleotides matching TRBD2. Trimming removed 0 bases from V and 8 bases from J; junction bases left unmatched: 16. This CDR3 contains 18 residues. CDR1 and CDR2 (germline): SGHRS, YFSETQ. Using reference TRBV5-1 and TRBJ2-1 for the parts outside the CDR3, the full variable domain is KAGVTQTPRYLIKTRGQQVTLSCSPISGHRSVSWYQQTPGQGLQFLFEYFSETQRNKGNFPGRFSGRQFSNSRSEMNVSTLELGDSALYLCASSLGSGGAPGGDEQFFGPGTRLTVL.

The chain has TRBV11-2 and TRBJ1-2; D is uncertain. CDR1 is SGHAT, CDR2 FQNNGV, per germline. The CDR3 totals 16 residues. Deletions cut 4 bases from V and 5 bases from J, with 20 bases between. The CDR3 here is CASSSFNREANYGYTF. Written as DNA, the CDR3 is TGTGCCAGCAGCTCCTTCAACCGGGAGGCCAATTATGGCTACACCTTC.

The chain combines TRBV15 with TRBJ2-5; 10 bases align to TRBD2. Germline trimming cut 5 bases from V and 5 bases from J; bases unmatched to any gene: 2. This CDR3 region has 13 residues. The germline gives CDR1 LNHNV, CDR2 YYDKDF (reference sequence). The DNA of the CDR3 is TGTGCCACCAGCCGTAGCGGGGGGGAGACCCAGTACTTC. It yields the protein CATSRSGGETQYF.